This passage covers 18 T cell receptor beta chains from one sample sequenced in a study of cytomegalovirus exposure and HLA in healthy donors. The PCR was carried out with 60 Vbeta primers and 13 Jbeta primers. Sequencing used immunoSEQ multiplex PCR; TCRdb keeps in-frame clones, though not all of them. The sample shows some 90,000 clones, over 70% of them seen only once. The sample was PBMCs. These TCRs come from a man aged 50 to 59 in good health and CMV-seropositive.

V is TRBV6-5 and J is TRBJ2-7; a weak D match, TRBD1 (7 bases). The CDR3 length is 12 residues. Trimming pared 4 bases from V and 5 bases from J, leaving 9 bases between. CDR1 and CDR2 from the germline V gene are MNHEY and SVGAGI. In nucleotides, the CDR3 is TGTGCCAGCAGTTCCAGGGGGGACGAGCAGTACTTC. Translation: CASSSRGDEQYF.

The rearrangement joins TRBV5-1 to TRBJ1-1, with D perhaps matching TRBD1 (5 bases). This CDR3 has 16 amino acids. The ends were cut back, 0 bases at V and 1 base at J, with 13 bases in the middle. Germline assignment: CDR1 SGHRS and CDR2 YFSETQ. CDR3 region: CASSLGQSSRNTEAFF. The CDR3 DNA sequence: TGCGCCAGCAGCTTGGGACAGAGCAGCAGGAACACTGAAGCTTTCTTT.

The CDR3 here is CASSKPACCHTGSKDNEQFF. The CDR3 region has the DNA TGTGCCAGCAGCAAACCTGCCTGTTGCCATACAGGGTCTAAGGACAATGAGCAGTTCTTC. The V gene is TRBV21-1, the J gene TRBJ2-1; the table names TRBD1, a call not compared with the DNA. TRBV21-1 is designated a pseudogene. This CDR3 region has 20 residues.

This sequence joins TRBV9 and TRBJ2-3; TRBD2 matches 11 bases. Germline-derived CDR1 and CDR2 are SGDLS and YYNGEE. The CDR3 length is 16 residues. V shed 4 bases, J shed 2 bases, and the junction held 6 bases outside the gene matches. The CDR3 DNA sequence: TGTGCCAGCAGCCCCTGGACTAGCGGGTACACAGATACGCAGTATTTT. Protein product: CASSPWTSGYTDTQYF.

Only a few counts were recorded for this clone. The rearrangement links TRBV5-4 to TRBJ2-3, with a weak D call TRBD2 (6 bases). V lost 4 bases to trimming and J lost 3 bases, with 21 bases between them. This CDR3 has 17 amino acids. Germline V gene data show CDR1 as SGHNT and CDR2 as YYREEE (reference sequence). The DNA for the CDR3 is TGTGCCAGCAGCCACCGGAGGACTTTTGGAGGGACAGATACGCAGTATTTT. It codes for CASSHRRTFGGTDTQYF.

The chain combines TRBV21-1 with TRBJ2-7; no DNA check was done on the table's D call, TRBD1. TRBV21-1 is reported as a pseudogene. The CDR3 has 10 amino acids. DNA for the CDR3: TGTGCCTGCCAGGGATACGAGCAGTACTTC. As protein: CACQGYEQYF.

The rearrangement uses TRBV5-4 and TRBJ2-3; TRBD2 is a possible D gene (5 bases). The CDR3 has 14 residues. V was pared by 1 base and J by 5 bases, with 11 bases between. From germline, CDR1 is SGHNT and CDR2 YYREEE (reference sequence). CDR3 sequence (DNA): TGTGCCAGCAGCTTGAGCCCGGGAAAAGATACGCAGTATTTT. It is translated as CASSLSPGKDTQYF.

The chain carries TRBV7-2 and TRBJ2-7, with 8 bases lining up with TRBD1. CDR1 SGHTA and CDR2 FQGNSA come from the germline V gene. V shed 0 bases, J shed 5 bases, and the junction held 3 bases outside the gene matches. This CDR3 is built from 14 residues. The CDR3 loop is CASSLAQGANEQYF. DNA of the CDR3: TGTGCCAGCAGCTTAGCCCAGGGGGCGAACGAGCAGTACTTC.

This rearrangement joins TRBV7-9 to TRBJ2-7, with TRBD1 as a possible D gene (7 bases). V was cut by 2 bases and J by 3 bases, with 26 bases left in between. In germline, CDR1 is SEHNR, CDR2 FQNEAQ (reference sequence). The CDR3 has 19 residues. CDR3 loop: CASSLPGGRCPRVFYEQYF. The CDR3 DNA follows: TGTGCCAGCAGCTTACCAGGGGGGAGGTGCCCTCGGGTCTTCTACGAGCAGTACTTC.

V gene TRBV7-9 combines with J gene TRBJ2-1, with 10 bases fitting TRBD2. After removal of 5 bases from V and 7 bases from J, the junction contained 11 bases not matched to a gene. Germline lookup yields CDR1 SEHNR and CDR2 FQNEAQ (reference sequence). CDR3 length: 16 residues. CDR3 sequence: CASSTIGLADKNEQFF. The CDR3 DNA reads TGTGCCAGCAGCACTATTGGACTAGCGGACAAGAATGAGCAGTTCTTC.

The genes are TRBV5-6 and TRBJ1-2; D not certain. The CDR3 is 13 amino acids. CDR1 is SGHDT and CDR2 is YYEEEE in the germline V gene. V lost 6 bases and J 4 bases, leaving 13 bases between the germline ends. This CDR3 reads CASTNPGTYGYTF. In DNA, the CDR3 is TGTGCCAGCACTAATCCGGGAACCTATGGCTACACCTTC.

The chain carries TRBV6-5 and TRBJ2-7, with D possibly TRBD2 on 5 matching bases. This CDR3 region has 14 residues. V lost 5 bases and J 0 bases, leaving 11 bases between the germline ends. CDR1 and CDR2 (germline): MNHEY, SVGAGI. CDR3 protein: CASSTGGSSYEQYF. The DNA for the CDR3 is TGTGCCAGCAGTACGGGTGGGAGCTCCTACGAGCAGTACTTC.

The chain links TRBV5-1 to TRBJ1-3; TRBD1 matches at 8 bases. This CDR3 has 16 residues. Germline assignment: CDR1 SGHRS and CDR2 YFSETQ. V was pared by 4 bases and J by 0 bases, with 6 bases of the junction left unmatched. The CDR3 sequence: CASSPGQGNSGNTIYF. For the CDR3, the DNA is TGCGCCAGCAGCCCAGGACAGGGAAACTCTGGAAACACCATATATTTT.

This clone was detected only a few times. The chain couples TRBV4-3 to TRBJ2-1; tentatively, D is TRBD2 (6 bases). CDR1 is LGHNA, CDR2 YSLEER, per germline. Trimming cost V 6 bases and J 5 bases, with 20 bases left between them. There are 16 residues in the CDR3. CDR3 amino acids: CASRNNYRGLDNEQFF. CDR3 in DNA: TGCGCCAGCAGAAACAATTATCGGGGACTCGACAATGAGCAGTTCTTC.

The chain uses TRBV5-1 and TRBJ2-3; weak D call: TRBD2 (5 bases). V was trimmed by 4 bases and J by 4 bases, leaving 16 bases between them. The V gene's germline CDR1 is SGHRS and CDR2 YFSETQ. This CDR3 comprises 15 residues. The CDR3 protein is CASSPWVGESDTQYF. The CDR3 nucleotides read TGCGCCAGCAGCCCGTGGGTGGGAGAATCAGATACGCAGTATTTT.

This sequence joins TRBV6-1 and TRBJ2-6; 7 positions match TRBD1. This CDR3 spans 15 amino acids. V was pared by 7 bases and J by 2 bases, with 5 bases of the junction left unmatched. CDR1 MNHNS and CDR2 SASEGT come from the germline V gene. The CDR3 is CASTPTGPGANVLTF. The CDR3 DNA reads TGTGCCAGCACCCCGACAGGGCCTGGGGCCAACGTCCTGACTTTC.

The rearrangement uses TRBV18 and TRBJ1-1; 7 bases agree with TRBD1. This CDR3 has 16 residues. The trim removed 1 base at V and 2 bases at J, leaving 7 bases unmatched. Germline CDR1 is KGHSH and CDR2 is LQKENI. CDR3 amino acids: CASSPRRGGHNTEAFF. CDR3 nucleotide sequence: TGTGCCAGCTCACCACGTAGAGGGGGCCACAACACTGAAGCTTTCTTT.

The J gene is TRBJ2-7, the V gene TRBV7-8, with 11 bases aligning to TRBD2. Germline loops: CDR1 SGHVS, CDR2 FQNEAQ. Trimming at V came to 5 bases and at J to 6 bases, leaving 6 bases not matched to a gene. The CDR3 is 14 amino acids. CDR3 amino acids: CASSTASGRSEQYF. Here the CDR3 DNA reads TGTGCCAGCAGCACCGCTAGCGGGAGGTCCGAGCAGTACTTC.